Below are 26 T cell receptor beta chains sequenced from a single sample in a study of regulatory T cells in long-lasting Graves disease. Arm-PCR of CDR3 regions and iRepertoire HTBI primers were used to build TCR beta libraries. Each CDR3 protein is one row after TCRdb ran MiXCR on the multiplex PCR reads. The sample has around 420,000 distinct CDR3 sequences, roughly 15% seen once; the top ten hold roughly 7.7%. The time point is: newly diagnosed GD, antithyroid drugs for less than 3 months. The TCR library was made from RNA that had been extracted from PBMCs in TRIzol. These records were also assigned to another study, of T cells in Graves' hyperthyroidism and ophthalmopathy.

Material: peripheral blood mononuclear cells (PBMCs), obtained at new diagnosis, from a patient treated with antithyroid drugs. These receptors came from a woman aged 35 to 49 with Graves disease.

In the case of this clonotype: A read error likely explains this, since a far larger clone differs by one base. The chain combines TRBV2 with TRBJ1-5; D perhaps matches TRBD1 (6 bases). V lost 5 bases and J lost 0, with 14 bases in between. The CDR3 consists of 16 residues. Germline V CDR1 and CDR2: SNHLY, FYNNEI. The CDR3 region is CASSLGQPYSNQPQHF. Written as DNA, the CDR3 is TGTGCCAGCAGTCTTGGACAGCCTTATAGCAATCAGCCCCAGCATTTT.

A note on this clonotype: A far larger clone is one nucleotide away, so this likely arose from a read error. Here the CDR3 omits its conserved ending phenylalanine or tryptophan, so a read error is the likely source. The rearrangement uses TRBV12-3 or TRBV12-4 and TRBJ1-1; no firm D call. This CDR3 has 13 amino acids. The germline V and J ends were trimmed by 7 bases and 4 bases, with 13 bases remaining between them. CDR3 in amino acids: CASMVGLGTEAFS. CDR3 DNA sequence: TGTGCCAGCATGGTGGGATTGGGCACTGAAGCTTTCTCT.

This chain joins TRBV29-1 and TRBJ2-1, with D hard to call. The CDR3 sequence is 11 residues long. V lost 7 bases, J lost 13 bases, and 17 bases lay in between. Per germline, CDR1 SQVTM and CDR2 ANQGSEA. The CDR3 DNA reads TGCAGCGCCGAGGTCAGGAATTGTCAGTTCTTC. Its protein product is CSAEVRNCQFF.

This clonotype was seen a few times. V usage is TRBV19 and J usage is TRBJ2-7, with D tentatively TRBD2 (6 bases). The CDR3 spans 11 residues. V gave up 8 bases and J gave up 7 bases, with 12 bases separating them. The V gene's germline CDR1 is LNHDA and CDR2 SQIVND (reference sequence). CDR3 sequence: CASGYSGEQYF. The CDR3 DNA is TGTGCCAGTGGGTACAGCGGGGAGCAGTACTTC. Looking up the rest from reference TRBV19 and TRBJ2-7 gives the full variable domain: DGGITQSPKYLFRKEGQNVTLSCEQNLNHDAMYWYRQDPGQGLRLIYYSQIVNDFQKGDIAEGYSVSREKKESFPLTVTSAQKNPTAFYLCASGYSGEQYFGPGTRLTVT.

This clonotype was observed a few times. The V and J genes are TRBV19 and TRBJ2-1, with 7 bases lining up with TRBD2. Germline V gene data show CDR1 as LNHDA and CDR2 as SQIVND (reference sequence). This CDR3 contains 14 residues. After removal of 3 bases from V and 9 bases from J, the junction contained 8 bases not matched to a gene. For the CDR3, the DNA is TGTGCCAGTAGTATCGGGGCGGGAGTGGTTGAGCAGTTCTTC. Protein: CASSIGAGVVEQFF. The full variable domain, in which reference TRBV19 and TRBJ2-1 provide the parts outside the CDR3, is DGGITQSPKYLFRKEGQNVTLSCEQNLNHDAMYWYRQDPGQGLRLIYYSQIVNDFQKGDIAEGYSVSREKKESFPLTVTSAQKNPTAFYLCASSIGAGVVEQFFGPGTRLTVL.

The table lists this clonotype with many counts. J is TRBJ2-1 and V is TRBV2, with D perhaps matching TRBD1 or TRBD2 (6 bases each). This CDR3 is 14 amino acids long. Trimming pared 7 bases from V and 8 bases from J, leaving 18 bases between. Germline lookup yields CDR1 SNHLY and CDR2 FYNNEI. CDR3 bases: TGTGCCAGCAACCCGGGAAGGGGGGTCGATGAGCAGTTCTTC. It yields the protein CASNPGRGVDEQFF.

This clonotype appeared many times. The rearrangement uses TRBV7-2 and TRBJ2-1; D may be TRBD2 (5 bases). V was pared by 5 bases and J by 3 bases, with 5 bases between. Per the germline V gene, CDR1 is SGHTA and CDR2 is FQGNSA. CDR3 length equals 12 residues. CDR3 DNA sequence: TGTGCCAGCAGCGGAGGCTACAATGAGCAGTTCTTC. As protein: CASSGGYNEQFF.

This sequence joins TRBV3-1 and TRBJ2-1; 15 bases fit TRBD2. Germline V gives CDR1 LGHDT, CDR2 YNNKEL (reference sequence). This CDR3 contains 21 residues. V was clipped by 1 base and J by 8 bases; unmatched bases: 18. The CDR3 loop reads CASSQVGLGLAGGPQVDEQFF. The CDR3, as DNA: TGTGCCAGCAGCCAAGTGGGACTCGGACTAGCGGGAGGGCCCCAGGTAGATGAGCAGTTCTTC.

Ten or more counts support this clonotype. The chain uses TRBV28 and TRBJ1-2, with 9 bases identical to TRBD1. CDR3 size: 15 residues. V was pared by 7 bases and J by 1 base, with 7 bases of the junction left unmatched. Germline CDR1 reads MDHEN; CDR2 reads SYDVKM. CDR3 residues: CASISQGARNYGYTF. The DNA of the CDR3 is TGTGCCAGCATATCACAGGGGGCGCGTAACTATGGCTACACCTTC.

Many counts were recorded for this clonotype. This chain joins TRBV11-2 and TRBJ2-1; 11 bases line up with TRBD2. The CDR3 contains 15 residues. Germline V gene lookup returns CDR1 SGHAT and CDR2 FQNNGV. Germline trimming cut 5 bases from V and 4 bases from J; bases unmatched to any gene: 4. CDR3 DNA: TGTGCCAGCAGCCCCGGGACTAGCGGTTACAATGAGCAGTTCTTC. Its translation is CASSPGTSGYNEQFF.

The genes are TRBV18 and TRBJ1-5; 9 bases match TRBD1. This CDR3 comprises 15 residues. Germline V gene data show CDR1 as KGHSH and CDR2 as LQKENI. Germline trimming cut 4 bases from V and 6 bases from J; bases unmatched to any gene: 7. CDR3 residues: CASSRGTGLGQPQHF. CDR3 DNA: TGTGCCAGCTCACGAGGGACAGGGTTGGGTCAGCCCCAGCATTTT. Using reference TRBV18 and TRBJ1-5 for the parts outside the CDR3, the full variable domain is NAGVMQNPRHLVRRRGQEARLRCSPMKGHSHVYWYRQLPEEGLKFMVYLQKENIIDESGMPKERFSAEFPKEGPSILRIQQVVRGDSAAYFCASSRGTGLGQPQHFGDGTRLSIL.

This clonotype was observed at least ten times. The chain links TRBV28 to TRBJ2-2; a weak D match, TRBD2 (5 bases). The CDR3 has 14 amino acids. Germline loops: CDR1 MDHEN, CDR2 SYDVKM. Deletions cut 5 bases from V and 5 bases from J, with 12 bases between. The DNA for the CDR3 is TGTGCCAGCAGTGACCGGACTCTTACCGGGGAGCTGTTTTTT. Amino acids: CASSDRTLTGELFF.

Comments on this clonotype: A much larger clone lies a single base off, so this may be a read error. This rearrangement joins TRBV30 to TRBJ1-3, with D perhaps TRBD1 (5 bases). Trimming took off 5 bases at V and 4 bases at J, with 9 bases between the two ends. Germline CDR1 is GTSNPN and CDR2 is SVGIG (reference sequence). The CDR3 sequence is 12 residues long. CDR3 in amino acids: CAWRGIGNTIYF. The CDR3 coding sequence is TGTGCCTGGCGGGGGATCGGAAACACCATATATTTT. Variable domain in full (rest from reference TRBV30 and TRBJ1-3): SQTIHQWPATLVQPVGSPLSLECTVEGTSNPNLYWYRQAAGRGLQLLFYSVGIGQISSEVPQNLSASRPQDRQFILSSKKLLLSDSGFYLCAWRGIGNTIYFGEGSWLTVV.

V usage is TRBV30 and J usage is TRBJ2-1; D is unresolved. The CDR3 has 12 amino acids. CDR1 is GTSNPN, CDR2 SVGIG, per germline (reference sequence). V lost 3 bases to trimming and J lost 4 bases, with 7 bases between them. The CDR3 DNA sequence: TGTGCCTGGAGCGGCGAATACAATGAGCAGTTCTTC. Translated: CAWSGEYNEQFF.

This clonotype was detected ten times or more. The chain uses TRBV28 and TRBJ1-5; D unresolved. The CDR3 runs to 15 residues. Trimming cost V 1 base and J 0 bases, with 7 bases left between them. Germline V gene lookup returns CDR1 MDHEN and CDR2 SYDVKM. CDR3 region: CASSLYEDSNQPQHF. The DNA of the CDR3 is TGTGCCAGCAGTTTATACGAAGATAGCAATCAGCCCCAGCATTTT. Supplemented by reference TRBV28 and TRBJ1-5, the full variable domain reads DVKVTQSSRYLVKRTGEKVFLECVQDMDHENMFWYRQDPGLGLRLIYFSYDVKMKEKGDIPEGYSVSREKKERFSLILESASTNQTSMYLCASSLYEDSNQPQHFGDGTRLSIL.

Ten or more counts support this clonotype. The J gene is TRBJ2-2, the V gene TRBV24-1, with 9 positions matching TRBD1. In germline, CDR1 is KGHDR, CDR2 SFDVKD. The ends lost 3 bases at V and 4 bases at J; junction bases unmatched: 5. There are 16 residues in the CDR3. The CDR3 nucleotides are TGTGCCACCAGTGATGCGGGACAGGGCCTCACCGGGGAGCTGTTTTTT. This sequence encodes CATSDAGQGLTGELFF.

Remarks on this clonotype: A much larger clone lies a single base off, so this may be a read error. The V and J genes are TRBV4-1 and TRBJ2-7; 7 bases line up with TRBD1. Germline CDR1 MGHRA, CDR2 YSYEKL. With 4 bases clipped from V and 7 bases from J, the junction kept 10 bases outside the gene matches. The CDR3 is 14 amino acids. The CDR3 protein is CASSRRPTGEEQYF. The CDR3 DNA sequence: TGCGCCAGCAGCCGAAGGCCCACAGGGGAGGAGCAGTACTTC.

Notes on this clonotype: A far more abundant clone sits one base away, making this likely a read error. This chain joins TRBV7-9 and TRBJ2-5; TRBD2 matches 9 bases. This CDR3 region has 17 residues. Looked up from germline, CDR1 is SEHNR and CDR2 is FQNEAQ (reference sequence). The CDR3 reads CAGSSNPSGIGRETQYF. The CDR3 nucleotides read TGTGCCGGCAGCTCCAACCCTAGCGGGATCGGGCGTGAGACCCAGTACTTC. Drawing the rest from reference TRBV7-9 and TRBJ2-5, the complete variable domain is DTGVSQNPRHKITKRGQNVTFRCDPISEHNRLYWYRQTLGQGPEFLTYFQNEAQLEKSRLLSDRFSAERPKGSFSTLEIQRTEQGDSAMYLCAGSSNPSGIGRETQYFGPGTRLLVL.

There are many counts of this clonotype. In DNA, the CDR3 is TGTGCCAGCAGCCTGTGGGGACTAGCGGGAGAAGAGGGGACAGATACGCAGTATTTT. This encodes CASSLWGLAGEEGTDTQYF. V and J are TRBV3-1 and TRBJ2-3; 14 nucleotides match TRBD2. This CDR3 comprises 19 residues. V lost 4 bases and J lost 3; bases outside the gene matches: 12. Per the germline V gene, CDR1 is LGHDT and CDR2 is YNNKEL (reference sequence).

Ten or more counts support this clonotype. The CDR3 region is CAWSSGTGGSEAFF. CDR3 nucleotide sequence: TGTGCCTGGAGTTCGGGGACAGGGGGCTCTGAAGCTTTCTTT. The V gene is TRBV30, the J gene TRBJ1-1, with 12 nucleotides matching TRBD1. The CDR3 covers 14 residues. V gave up 2 bases and J gave up 6 bases; unmatched junction bases: 4. Germline V gene sequence: CDR1 GTSNPN, CDR2 SVGIG (reference sequence).

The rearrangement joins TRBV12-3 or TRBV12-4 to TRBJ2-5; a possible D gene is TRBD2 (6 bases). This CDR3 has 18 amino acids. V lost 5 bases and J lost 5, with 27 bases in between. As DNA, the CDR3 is TGTGCCAGCAGTCCCTACCCCTCACTAGCATTCGTAGGGGAGACCCAGTACTTC. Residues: CASSPYPSLAFVGETQYF.

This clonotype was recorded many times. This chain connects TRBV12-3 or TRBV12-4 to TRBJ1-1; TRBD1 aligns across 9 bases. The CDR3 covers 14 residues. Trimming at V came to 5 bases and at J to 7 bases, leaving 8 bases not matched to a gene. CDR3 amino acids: CASSLLGQGVEAFF. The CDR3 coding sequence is TGTGCCAGCAGTCTGCTGGGACAGGGAGTTGAAGCTTTCTTT.

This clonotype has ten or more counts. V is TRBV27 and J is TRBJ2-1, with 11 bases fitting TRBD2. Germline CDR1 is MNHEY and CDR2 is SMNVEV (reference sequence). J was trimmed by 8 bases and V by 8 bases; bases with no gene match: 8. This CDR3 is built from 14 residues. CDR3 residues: CASHSGRGRDEQFF. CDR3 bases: TGTGCCAGCCATAGCGGGAGGGGGCGGGATGAGCAGTTCTTC.

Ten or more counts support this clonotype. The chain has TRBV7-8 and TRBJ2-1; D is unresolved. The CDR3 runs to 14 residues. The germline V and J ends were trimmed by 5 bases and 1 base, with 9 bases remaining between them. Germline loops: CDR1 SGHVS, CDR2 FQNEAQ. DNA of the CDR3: TGTGCCAGCAGCCGGACGGGTTCCTACAATGAGCAGTTCTTC. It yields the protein CASSRTGSYNEQFF.

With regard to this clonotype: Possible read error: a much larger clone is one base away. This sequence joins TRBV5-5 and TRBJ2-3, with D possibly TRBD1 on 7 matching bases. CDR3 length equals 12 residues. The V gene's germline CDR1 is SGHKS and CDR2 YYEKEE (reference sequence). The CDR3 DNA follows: TGTGCCAGCGGCTTGCAGGGGGGATCGCAGTATTTT. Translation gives CASGLQGGSQYF.

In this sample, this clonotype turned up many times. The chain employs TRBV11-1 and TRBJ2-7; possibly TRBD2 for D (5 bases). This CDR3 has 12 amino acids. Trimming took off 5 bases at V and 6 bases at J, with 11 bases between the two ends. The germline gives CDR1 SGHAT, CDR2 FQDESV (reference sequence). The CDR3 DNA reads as TGTGCCAGCAGCCCTAGCTTCCCCGAGCAGTACTTC. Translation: CASSPSFPEQYF.